The sequence of this T cell receptor (beta chain) was determined in a study of sequential checkpoint blockade in melanoma. Treatment of the sample: randomized to nivolumab then ipilimumab (arm A) or the reverse (arm B). Repertoires were generated with immunoSEQ multiplex PCR, while TCRdb's copy carries only in-frame clones and drops some. The repertoire consists of about 40,000 clones, with roughly 89% occurring once and the leading ten covering less than 15%. The CDR3 has 14 residues. Trimming took off 5 bases at V and 5 bases at J, with 16 bases between the two ends. Germline CDR1 and CDR2: SEHNR and FQNEAQ (reference sequence). This clone was recorded once.

The J gene is TRBJ2-7, the V gene TRBV7-9; possible D gene TRBD2, 6 bases. Sample: CD8+ T cells sorted from blood (inferred from file names), taken from a patient given nivolumab and ipilimumab in sequence. The sequence was collected from a human donor with melanoma. The CDR3 bases are TGTGCCAGCAGCGTAACCCTTGGGACTGACGAGCAGTACTTC. Translated, it gives CASSVTLGTDEQYF.